The rows below give T cell receptor beta chains drawn from one sample of a study of T cell responses to AZD1222 COVID-19 vaccine. Sequencing was performed with immunoSEQ multiplex PCR; in TCRdb, only in-frame clones are kept and a portion is missing. Here the sample spans about 120,000 clones, approximately 90% being singletons. Sequenced here: peripheral blood, sampled on day 0 of AZD1222 vaccination. The source is an adult in good health. CDR3s include the opening cysteine and the closing phenylalanine or tryptophan. A D gene is named only where the DNA matches it firmly. Expanded clones are given a class, and other clones once, few, many or no size at all.

j_call clone_size v_call d_call cdr3_aa cdr3_nt
TRBJ2-5 once TRBV5-6 NA CASSFAQETQYF TGTGCCAGCAGCTTCGCTCAAGAGACCCAGTACTTC
TRBJ1-1 NA TRBV28 NA CASSSHTDYTEAFF TGTGCCAGCAGTTCCCACACGGATTACACTGAAGCTTTCTTT
TRBJ1-5 NA TRBV30 TRBD1 CAWSRGTGIQPQHF TGTGCCTGGAGTAGGGGGACAGGGATTCAGCCCCAGCATTTT
TRBJ2-7 NA TRBV7-7 NA CASNYEQYF TGTGCTAGCAACTACGAGCAGTACTTC
TRBJ1-6 NA TRBV19 NA CASSIGEEQPAFNSPLHF TGTGCCAGTAGTATAGGGGAGGAGCAGCCAGCTTTTAATTCACCCCTCCACTTT
TRBJ1-2 NA TRBV7-2 TRBD1 CASSSQGAQGGYTF TGTGCCAGCAGCTCACAGGGGGCTCAGGGTGGCTACACCTTC
TRBJ2-1 NA TRBV2 TRBD1 CASNPRGSYNEQFF TGTGCCAGCAATCCCAGGGGGTCCTACAATGAGCAGTTCTTC
TRBJ1-1 NA TRBV2 NA CASTRNTEAFF TGTGCCAGCACAAGGAACACTGAAGCTTTCTTT
TRBJ1-6 NA TRBV5-1 NA CASSLSQGPVNSPLHF TGCGCCAGCAGCCTATCACAGGGACCAGTAAATTCACCCCTCCACTTT
TRBJ1-6 NA TRBV19 NA CASSPSPEGNSPLHF TGTGCCAGTAGTCCCTCTCCTGAGGGGAATTCACCCCTCCACTTT
TRBJ2-5 once TRBV5-1 NA CASSLGTVFDQETQYF TGCGCCAGCAGCTTGGGGACAGTTTTCGATCAAGAGACCCAGTACTTC
TRBJ1-1 NA TRBV7-9 NA CASNLGGGANTEAFF TGTGCCAGCAACCTTGGAGGGGGGGCGAACACTGAAGCTTTCTTT
TRBJ1-2 NA TRBV12-3/TRBV12-4 NA CASSLAGNYGYTF TGTGCCAGCAGTTTGGCGGGGAACTATGGCTACACCTTC
TRBJ1-1 NA TRBV27 NA CASSPYSPNTEAFF TGTGCCAGCAGTCCTTACAGTCCGAACACTGAAGCTTTCTTT
TRBJ1-1 NA TRBV3-1/TRBV3-2 NA CASSQVMTEAFF TGTGCCAGCAGCCAAGTGATGACTGAAGCTTTCTTT
TRBJ1-1 NA TRBV27 NA CASGRTVMNTEAFF TGTGCCAGCGGACGGACAGTGATGAACACTGAAGCTTTCTTT
TRBJ1-2 few TRBV18 NA CASSSPQQRNSNYGYTF TGTGCCAGCTCGTCACCACAGCAACGGAATTCGAACTATGGCTACACCTTC
TRBJ1-1 NA TRBV3-1/TRBV3-2 TRBD1 CASSARDRAFF TGTGCCAGCAGCGCACGGGACAGAGCTTTCTTT
TRBJ2-1 NA TRBV6-5 NA CASSTEGGGYNEQFF TGTGCCAGCAGCACCGAAGGGGGGGGGTACAATGAGCAGTTCTTC
TRBJ2-3 NA TRBV5-1 TRBD1 CASSKQGVLTDTQYF TGCGCCAGCAGCAAACAGGGGGTGCTAACAGATACGCAGTATTTT
TRBJ1-1 NA TRBV30 NA CAWSAGVSREAFF TGTGCCTGGAGCGCGGGCGTTAGCCGTGAAGCTTTCTTT
TRBJ2-3 NA TRBV3-1/TRBV3-2 NA CASSLRLAADTQYF TGTGCCAGCAGCCTTCGTTTAGCAGCAGATACGCAGTATTTT
TRBJ2-2 NA TRBV2 NA CASSLTRGTGELFF TGTGCCAGCAGCCTAACCAGGGGCACCGGGGAGCTGTTTTTT
TRBJ1-6 NA TRBV30 NA CAWRVAWGSPLHF TGTGCCTGGAGGGTGGCCTGGGGCTCACCCCTCCACTTT
TRBJ1-2 NA TRBV27 TRBD1 CASSSGTGERIYGYTF TGTGCCAGCAGTTCGGGGACAGGGGAGAGGATCTATGGCTACACCTTC
TRBJ1-2 NA TRBV19 NA CASSMQGLSDGYTF TGTGCCAGTAGTATGCAGGGATTGTCGGATGGCTACACCTTC
TRBJ2-5 NA TRBV7-6 NA CASSGPGGGTQYF TGTGCCAGCAGCGGTCCAGGGGGGGGGACCCAGTACTTC
TRBJ2-2 NA TRBV19 TRBD2 CASTSLGLAANTGELFF TGTGCCAGTACTTCTTTGGGACTAGCGGCGAACACCGGGGAGCTGTTTTTT
TRBJ1-2 NA TRBV3-1/TRBV3-2 NA CASSQGGRVIGYTF TGTGCCAGCAGCCAAGGGGGCAGGGTAATCGGCTACACCTTC